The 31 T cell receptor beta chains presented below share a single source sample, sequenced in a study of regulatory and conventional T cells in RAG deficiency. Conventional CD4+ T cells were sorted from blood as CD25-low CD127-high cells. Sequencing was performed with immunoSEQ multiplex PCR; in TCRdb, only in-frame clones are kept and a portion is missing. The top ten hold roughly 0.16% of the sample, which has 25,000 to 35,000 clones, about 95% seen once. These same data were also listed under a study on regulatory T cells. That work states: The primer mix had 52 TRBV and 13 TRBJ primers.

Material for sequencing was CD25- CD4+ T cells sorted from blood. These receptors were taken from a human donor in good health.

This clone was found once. CDR3 in amino acids: CASSVRFRDGGQPQHF. As DNA, the CDR3 is TGTGCCAGTAGTGTCCGCTTTCGGGATGGAGGTCAGCCCCAGCATTTT. J is TRBJ1-5 and V is TRBV19; the D is unclear. This CDR3 is built from 16 residues. Trimming cost V 5 bases and J 6 bases, with 20 bases left between them. The germline V gene has CDR1 LNHDA and CDR2 SQIVND (reference sequence).

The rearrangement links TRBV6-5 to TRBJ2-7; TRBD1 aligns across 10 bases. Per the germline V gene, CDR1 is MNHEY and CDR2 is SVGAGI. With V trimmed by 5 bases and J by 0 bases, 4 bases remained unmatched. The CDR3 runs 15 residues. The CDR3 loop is CASSTWTGGSYEQYF. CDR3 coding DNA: TGTGCCAGCAGTACCTGGACAGGGGGCTCCTACGAGCAGTACTTC.

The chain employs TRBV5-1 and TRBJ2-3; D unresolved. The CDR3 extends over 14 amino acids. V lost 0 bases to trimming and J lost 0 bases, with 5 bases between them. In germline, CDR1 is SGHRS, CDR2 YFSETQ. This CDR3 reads CASSLEPSTDTQYF. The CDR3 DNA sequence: TGCGCCAGCAGCTTGGAGCCTAGCACAGATACGCAGTATTTT.

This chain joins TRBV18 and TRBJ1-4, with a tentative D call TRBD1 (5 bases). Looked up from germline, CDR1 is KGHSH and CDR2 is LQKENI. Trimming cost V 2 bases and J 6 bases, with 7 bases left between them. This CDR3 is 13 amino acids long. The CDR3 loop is CASSPSGDEKLFF. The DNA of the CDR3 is TGTGCCAGCTCACCATCGGGGGATGAAAAACTGTTTTTT. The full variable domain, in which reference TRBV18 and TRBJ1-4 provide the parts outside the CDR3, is NAGVMQNPRHLVRRRGQEARLRCSPMKGHSHVYWYRQLPEEGLKFMVYLQKENIIDESGMPKERFSAEFPKEGPSILRIQQVVRGDSAAYFCASSPSGDEKLFFGSGTQLSVL.

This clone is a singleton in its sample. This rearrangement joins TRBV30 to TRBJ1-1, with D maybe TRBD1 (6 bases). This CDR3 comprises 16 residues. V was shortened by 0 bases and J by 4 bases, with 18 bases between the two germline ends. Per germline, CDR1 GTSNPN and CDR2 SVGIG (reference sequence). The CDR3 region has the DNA TGTGCCTGGAGTGTAGCCAGGACAGCTAGGGGCACTGAAGCTTTCTTT. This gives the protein CAWSVARTARGTEAFF.

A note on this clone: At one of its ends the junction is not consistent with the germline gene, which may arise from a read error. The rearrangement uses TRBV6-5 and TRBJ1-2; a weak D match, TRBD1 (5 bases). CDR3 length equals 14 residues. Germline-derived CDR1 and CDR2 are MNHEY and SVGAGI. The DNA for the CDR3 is TGTGCCAGCAGTTACGCAGACAGATTCTATGGCCACACCTTC. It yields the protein CASSYADRFYGHTF.

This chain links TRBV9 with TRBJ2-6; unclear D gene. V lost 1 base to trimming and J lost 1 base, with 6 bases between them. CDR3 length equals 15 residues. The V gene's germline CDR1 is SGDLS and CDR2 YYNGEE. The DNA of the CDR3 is TGTGCCAGCAGCGTACCCGGGTCTGGGGCCAACGTCCTGACTTTC. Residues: CASSVPGSGANVLTF.

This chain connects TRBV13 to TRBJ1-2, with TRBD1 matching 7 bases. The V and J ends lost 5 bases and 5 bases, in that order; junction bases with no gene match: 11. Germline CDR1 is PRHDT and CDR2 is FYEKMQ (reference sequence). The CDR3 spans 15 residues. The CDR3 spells CASSPTGTVPYGYTF. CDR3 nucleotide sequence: TGTGCCAGCAGCCCTACCGGGACAGTCCCTTATGGCTACACCTTC.

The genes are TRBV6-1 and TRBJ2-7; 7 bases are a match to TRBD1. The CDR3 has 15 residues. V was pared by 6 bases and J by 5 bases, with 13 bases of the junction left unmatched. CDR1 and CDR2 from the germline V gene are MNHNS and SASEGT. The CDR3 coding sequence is TGTGCCAGCAGGGCCGGAGACAGGGAAAATCACGAGCAGTACTTC. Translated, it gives CASRAGDRENHEQYF.

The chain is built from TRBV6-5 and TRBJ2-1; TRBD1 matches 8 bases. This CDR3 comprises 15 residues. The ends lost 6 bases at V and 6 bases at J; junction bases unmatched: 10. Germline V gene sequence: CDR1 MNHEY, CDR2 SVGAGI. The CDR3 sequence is CASRYDRGYFNEQFF. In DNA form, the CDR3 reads TGTGCCAGCAGATATGACAGGGGTTATTTCAATGAGCAGTTCTTC.

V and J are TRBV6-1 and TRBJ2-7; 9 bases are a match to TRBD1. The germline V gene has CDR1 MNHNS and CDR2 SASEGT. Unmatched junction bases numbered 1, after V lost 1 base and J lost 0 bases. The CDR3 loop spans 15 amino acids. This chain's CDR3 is CASSEGTGVSYEQYF. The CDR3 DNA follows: TGTGCCAGCAGTGAAGGGACAGGGGTCTCCTACGAGCAGTACTTC.

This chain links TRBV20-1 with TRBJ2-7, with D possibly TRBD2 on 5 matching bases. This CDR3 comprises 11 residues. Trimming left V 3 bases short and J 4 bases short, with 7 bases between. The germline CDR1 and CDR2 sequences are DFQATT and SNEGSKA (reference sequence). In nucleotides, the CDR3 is TGCAGTGCTAGGGACTCTTACGAGCAGTACTTC. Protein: CSARDSYEQYF.

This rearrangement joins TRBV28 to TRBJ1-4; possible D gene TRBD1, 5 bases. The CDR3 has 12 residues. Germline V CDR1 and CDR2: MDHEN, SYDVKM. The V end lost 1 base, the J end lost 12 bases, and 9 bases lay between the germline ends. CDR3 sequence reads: CASSLSGFELFF. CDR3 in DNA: TGTGCCAGCAGTTTATCAGGGTTTGAACTGTTTTTT.

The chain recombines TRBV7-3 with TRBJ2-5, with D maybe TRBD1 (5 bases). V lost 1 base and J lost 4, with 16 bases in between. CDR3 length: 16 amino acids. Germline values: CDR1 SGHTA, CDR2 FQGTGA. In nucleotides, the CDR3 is TGTGCCAGCAGCTTAAATGGGAAGACAGCTTTAGAGACCCAGTACTTC. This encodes CASSLNGKTALETQYF.

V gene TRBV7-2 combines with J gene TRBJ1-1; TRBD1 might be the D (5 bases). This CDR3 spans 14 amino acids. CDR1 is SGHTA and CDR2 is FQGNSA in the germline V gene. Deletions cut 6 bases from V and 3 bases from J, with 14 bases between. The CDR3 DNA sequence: TGTGCCAGCAGTCTTGGACAAAGTCACACTGAAGCTTTCTTT. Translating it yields CASSLGQSHTEAFF.

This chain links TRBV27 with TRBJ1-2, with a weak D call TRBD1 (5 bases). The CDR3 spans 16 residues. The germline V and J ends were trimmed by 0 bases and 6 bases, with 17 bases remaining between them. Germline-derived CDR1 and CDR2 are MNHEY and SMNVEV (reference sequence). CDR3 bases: TGTGCCAGCAGTTTATCGGAGGGGCAGGGTCTCAATGGCTACACCTTC. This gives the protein CASSLSEGQGLNGYTF.

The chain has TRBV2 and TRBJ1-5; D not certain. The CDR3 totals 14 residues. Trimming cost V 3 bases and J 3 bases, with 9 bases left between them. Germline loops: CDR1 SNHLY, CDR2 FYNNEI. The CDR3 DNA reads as TGTGCCAGCAGTGACGCCAGAAACAATCAGCCCCAGCATTTT. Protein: CASSDARNNQPQHF.

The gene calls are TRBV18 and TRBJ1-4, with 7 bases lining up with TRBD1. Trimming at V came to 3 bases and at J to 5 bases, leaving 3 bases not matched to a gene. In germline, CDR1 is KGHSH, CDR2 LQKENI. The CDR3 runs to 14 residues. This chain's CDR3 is CASSPRGANEKLFF. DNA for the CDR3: TGTGCCAGCTCACCCAGGGGGGCCAATGAAAAACTGTTTTTT.

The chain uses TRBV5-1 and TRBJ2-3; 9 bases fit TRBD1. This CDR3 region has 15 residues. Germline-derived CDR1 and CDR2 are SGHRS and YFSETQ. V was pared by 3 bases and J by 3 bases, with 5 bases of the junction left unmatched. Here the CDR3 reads CASSSPTGGTDTQYF. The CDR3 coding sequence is TGCGCCAGCAGCTCGCCGACAGGGGGGACAGATACGCAGTATTTT.

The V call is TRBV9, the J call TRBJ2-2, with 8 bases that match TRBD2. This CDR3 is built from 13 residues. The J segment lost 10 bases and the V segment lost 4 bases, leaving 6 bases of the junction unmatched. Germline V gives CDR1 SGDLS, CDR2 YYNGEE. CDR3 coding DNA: TGTGCCAGCAGCCTCGCCGGGAGGGAGGAGCTGTTTTTT. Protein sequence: CASSLAGREELFF.

The CDR3 reads CAISEPGDRGLGGYTF. The CDR3 DNA reads TGTGCCATCAGTGAGCCGGGGGACAGGGGGCTTGGTGGCTACACCTTC. J is TRBJ1-2 and V is TRBV10-3; TRBD1 matches at 12 bases. This CDR3 is 16 amino acids long. Germline CDR1 is ENHRY and CDR2 is SYGVKD. Germline trimming cut 2 bases from V and 7 bases from J; bases unmatched to any gene: 8.

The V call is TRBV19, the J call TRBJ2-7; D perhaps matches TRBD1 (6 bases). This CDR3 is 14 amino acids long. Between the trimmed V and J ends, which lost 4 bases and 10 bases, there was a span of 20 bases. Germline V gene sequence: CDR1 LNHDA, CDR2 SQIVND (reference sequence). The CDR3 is CASSTGARATPQYF. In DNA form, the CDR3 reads TGTGCCAGTAGTACAGGGGCCCGAGCCACCCCCCAGTACTTC. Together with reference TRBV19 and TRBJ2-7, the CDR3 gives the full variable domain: DGGITQSPKYLFRKEGQNVTLSCEQNLNHDAMYWYRQDPGQGLRLIYYSQIVNDFQKGDIAEGYSVSREKKESFPLTVTSAQKNPTAFYLCASSTGARATPQYFGPGTRLTVT.

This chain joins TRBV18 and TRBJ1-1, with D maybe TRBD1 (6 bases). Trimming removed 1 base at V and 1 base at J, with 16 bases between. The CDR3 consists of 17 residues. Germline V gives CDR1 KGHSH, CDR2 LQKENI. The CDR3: CASSPQQGRSGNTEAFF. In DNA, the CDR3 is TGTGCCAGCTCACCACAACAGGGAAGGAGCGGGAACACTGAAGCTTTCTTT.

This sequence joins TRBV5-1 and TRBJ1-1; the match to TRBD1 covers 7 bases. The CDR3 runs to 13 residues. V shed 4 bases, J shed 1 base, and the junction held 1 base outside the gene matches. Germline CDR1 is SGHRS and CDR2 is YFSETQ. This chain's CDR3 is CASSRQGNTEAFF. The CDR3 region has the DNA TGCGCCAGCAGCCGACAGGGGAACACTGAAGCTTTCTTT.

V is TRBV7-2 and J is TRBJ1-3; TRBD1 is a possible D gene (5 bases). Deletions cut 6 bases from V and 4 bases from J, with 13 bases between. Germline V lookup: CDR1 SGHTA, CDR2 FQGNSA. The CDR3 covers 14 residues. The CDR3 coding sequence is TGTGCCAGCAGACAAAGACAGCGCGGAAACACCATATATTTT. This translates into CASRQRQRGNTIYF.

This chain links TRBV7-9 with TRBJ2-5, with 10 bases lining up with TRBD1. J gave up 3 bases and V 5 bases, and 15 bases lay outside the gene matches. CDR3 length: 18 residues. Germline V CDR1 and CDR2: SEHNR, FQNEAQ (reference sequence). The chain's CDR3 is CASSPPSVRQGAEETQYF. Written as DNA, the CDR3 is TGTGCCAGCAGCCCTCCCTCCGTACGACAGGGGGCAGAAGAGACCCAGTACTTC.

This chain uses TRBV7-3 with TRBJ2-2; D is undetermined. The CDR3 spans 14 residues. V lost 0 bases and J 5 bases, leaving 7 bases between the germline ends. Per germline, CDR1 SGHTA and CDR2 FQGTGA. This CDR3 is CASSLTWPTGELFF. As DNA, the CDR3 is TGTGCCAGCAGCTTAACGTGGCCGACCGGGGAGCTGTTTTTT.

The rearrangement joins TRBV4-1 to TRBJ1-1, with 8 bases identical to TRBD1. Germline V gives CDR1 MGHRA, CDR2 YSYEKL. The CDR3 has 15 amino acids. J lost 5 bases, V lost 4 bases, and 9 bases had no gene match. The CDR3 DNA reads TGCGCCAGCAGCCTTGGACAGGGAATAAGAACTGAAGCTTTCTTT. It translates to CASSLGQGIRTEAFF.

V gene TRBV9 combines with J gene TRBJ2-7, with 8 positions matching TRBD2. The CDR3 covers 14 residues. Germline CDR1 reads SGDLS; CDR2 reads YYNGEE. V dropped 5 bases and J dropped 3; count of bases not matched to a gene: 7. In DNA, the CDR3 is TGTGCCAGCAGTACCACTGGGACTAGCTACGAGCAGTACTTC. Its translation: CASSTTGTSYEQYF. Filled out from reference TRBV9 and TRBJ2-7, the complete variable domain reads DSGVTQTPKHLITATGQRVTLRCSPRSGDLSVYWYQQSLDQGLQFLIQYYNGEERAKGNILERFSAQQFPDLHSELNLSSLELGDSALYFCASSTTGTSYEQYFGPGTRLTVT.

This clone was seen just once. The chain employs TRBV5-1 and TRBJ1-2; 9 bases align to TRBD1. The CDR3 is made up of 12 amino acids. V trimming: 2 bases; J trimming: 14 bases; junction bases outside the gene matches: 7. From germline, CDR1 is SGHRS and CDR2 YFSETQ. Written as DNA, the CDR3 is TGCGCCAGCAGCTTTCTACAGGGGGCAGGGACCTTC. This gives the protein CASSFLQGAGTF.

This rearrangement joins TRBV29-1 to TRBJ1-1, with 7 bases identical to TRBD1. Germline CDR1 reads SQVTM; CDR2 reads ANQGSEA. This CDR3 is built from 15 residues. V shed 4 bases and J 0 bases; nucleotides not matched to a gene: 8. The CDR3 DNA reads TGCAGCGTTGCTCCTTCCGGGACAGTGAACACTGAAGCTTTCTTT. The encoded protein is CSVAPSGTVNTEAFF.